Presented here are 2 T cell receptor beta chains from one specimen sequenced in a study of blood T cell repertoires in COVID-19 (dated by TCRdb to about 2020). Preparation of the library involved the immunoSEQ multiplex PCR assay. TCRdb retrieved this table from immuneACCESS and kept in-frame rearrangements only. Not all clones are present; in checked studies, unresolved V genes account for under half, and no reason is known for the remainder. Counted in this sample were some 110,000 clones; about 80% of them appeared once. About 6.8% of the sample is taken by the ten largest. The specimen was peripheral blood. The receptor set was obtained from a man between 65 and 79 years old with acute or convalescent COVID-19.

The genes are TRBV29-1 and TRBJ2-7, with 13 bases identical to TRBD2. Trimming at V came to 6 bases and at J to 2 bases, leaving 10 bases not matched to a gene. The germline gives CDR1 SQVTM, CDR2 ANQGSEA. There are 16 residues in the CDR3. The CDR3 DNA reads TGCAGCGTCGTAACCGGGACTAGCGGGACGACCTACGAGCAGTACTTC. This codes for CSVVTGTSGTTYEQYF.

V and J are TRBV5-5 and TRBJ2-6; 9 bases match TRBD1. The CDR3 totals 17 residues. V dropped 4 bases and J dropped 1; count of bases not matched to a gene: 6. Germline V CDR1 and CDR2: SGHKS, YYEKEE (reference sequence). The CDR3: CASSPGTGSSGANVLTF. CDR3 in DNA: TGTGCCAGCAGCCCCGGGACAGGGTCTTCTGGGGCCAACGTCCTGACTTTC. Full variable domain (remainder filled in from reference TRBV5-5 and TRBJ2-6): DAGVTQSPTHLIKTRGQQVTLRCSPISGHKSVSWYQQVLGQGPQFIFQYYEKEERGRGNFPDRFSARQFPNYSSELNVNALLLGDSALYLCASSPGTGSSGANVLTFGAGSRLTVL.